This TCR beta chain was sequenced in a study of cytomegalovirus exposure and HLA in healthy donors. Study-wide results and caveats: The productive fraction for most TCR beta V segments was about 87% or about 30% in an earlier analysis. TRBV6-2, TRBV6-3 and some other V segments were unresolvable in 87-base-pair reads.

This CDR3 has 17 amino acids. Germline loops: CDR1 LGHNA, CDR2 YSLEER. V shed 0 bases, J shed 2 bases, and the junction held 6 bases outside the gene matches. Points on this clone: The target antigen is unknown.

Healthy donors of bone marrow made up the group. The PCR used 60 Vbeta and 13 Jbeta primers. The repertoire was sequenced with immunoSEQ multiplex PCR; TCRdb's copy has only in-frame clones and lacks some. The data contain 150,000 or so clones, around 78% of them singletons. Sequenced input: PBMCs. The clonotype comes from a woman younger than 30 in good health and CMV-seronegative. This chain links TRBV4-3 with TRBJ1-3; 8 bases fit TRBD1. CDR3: CASSQDYPGQAGNTIYF. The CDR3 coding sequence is TGCGCCAGCAGCCAAGACTACCCGGGACAGGCTGGAAACACCATATATTTT.